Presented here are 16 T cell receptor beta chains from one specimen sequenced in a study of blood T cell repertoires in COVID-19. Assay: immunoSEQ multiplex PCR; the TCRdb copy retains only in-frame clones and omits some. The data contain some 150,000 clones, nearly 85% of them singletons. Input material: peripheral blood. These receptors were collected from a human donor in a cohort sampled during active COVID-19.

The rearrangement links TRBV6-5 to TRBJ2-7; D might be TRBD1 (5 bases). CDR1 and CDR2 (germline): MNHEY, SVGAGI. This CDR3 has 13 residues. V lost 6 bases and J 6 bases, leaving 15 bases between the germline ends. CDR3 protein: CASRGATTGEQYV. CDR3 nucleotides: TGTGCCAGCAGAGGGGCCACTACGGGCGAGCAGTACGTC.

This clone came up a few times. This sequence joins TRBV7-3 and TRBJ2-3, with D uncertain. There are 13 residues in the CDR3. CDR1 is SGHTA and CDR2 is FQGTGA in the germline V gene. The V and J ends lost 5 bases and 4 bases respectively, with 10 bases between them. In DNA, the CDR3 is TGTGCCAGCAGCCGAGAAATCGCAGATACGCAGTATTTT. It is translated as CASSREIADTQYF.

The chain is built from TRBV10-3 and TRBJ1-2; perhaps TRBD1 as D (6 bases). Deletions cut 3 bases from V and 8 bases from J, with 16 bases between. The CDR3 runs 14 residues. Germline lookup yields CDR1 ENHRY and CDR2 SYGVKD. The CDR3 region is CAISDNPGADGYTF. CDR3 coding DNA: TGTGCCATCAGTGATAATCCAGGGGCGGACGGCTACACCTTC.

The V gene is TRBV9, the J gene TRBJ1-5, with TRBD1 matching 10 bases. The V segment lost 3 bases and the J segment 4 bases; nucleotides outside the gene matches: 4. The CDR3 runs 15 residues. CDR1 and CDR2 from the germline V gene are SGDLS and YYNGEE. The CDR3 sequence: CASSAGTGVNQPQHF. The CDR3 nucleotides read TGTGCCAGCAGCGCCGGGACAGGGGTAAATCAGCCCCAGCATTTT.

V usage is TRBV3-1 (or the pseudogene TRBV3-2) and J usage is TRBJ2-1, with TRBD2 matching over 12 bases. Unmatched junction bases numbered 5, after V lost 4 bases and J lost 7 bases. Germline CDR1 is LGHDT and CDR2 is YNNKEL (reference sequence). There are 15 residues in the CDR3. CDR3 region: CASSLRTSGVNEQFF. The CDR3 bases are TGTGCCAGCAGCCTCAGGACTAGCGGGGTAAATGAGCAGTTCTTC.

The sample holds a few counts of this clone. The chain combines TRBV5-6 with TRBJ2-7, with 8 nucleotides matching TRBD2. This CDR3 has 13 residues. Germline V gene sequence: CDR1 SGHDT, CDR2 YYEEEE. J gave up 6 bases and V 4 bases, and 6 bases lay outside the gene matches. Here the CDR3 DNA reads TGTGCCAGCAGCGTCGGGGGGGAGCTCGAGCAGTACGTC. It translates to CASSVGGELEQYV.

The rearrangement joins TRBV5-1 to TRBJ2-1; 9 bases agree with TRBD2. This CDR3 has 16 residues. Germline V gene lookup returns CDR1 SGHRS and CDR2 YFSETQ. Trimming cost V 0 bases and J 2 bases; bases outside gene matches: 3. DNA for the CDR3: TGCGCCAGCAGCTTGGATCTAGCGGGGACCTACAATGAGCAGTTCTTC. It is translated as CASSLDLAGTYNEQFF.

CDR3 sequence reads: CASRGRGYTEAFF. CDR3 DNA: TGCGCCAGCAGGGGGAGGGGTTACACTGAAGCTTTCTTT. This chain connects TRBV10-1 to TRBJ1-1, with a possible D match to TRBD1 (5 bases). V lost 6 bases, J lost 3 bases, and 11 bases lay in between. The CDR3 covers 13 residues. CDR1 and CDR2 from the germline V gene are WNHNN and SYGVQD (reference sequence).

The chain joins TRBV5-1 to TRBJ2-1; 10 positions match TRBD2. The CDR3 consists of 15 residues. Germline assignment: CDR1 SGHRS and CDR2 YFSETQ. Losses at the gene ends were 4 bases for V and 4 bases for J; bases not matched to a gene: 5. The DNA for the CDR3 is TGCGCCAGCAGCACTCTAGCGGGGGTATACAATGAGCAGTTCTTC. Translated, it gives CASSTLAGVYNEQFF. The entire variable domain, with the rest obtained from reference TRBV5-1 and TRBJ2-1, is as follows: KAGVTQTPRYLIKTRGQQVTLSCSPISGHRSVSWYQQTPGQGLQFLFEYFSETQRNKGNFPGRFSGRQFSNSRSEMNVSTLELGDSALYLCASSTLAGVYNEQFFGPGTRLTVL.

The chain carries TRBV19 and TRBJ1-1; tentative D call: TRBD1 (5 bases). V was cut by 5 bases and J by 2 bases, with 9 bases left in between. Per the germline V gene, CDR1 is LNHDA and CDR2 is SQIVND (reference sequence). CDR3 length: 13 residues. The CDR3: CASSSGRNTEAFF. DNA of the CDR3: TGTGCCAGTAGTTCAGGGCGTAACACTGAAGCTTTCTTT.

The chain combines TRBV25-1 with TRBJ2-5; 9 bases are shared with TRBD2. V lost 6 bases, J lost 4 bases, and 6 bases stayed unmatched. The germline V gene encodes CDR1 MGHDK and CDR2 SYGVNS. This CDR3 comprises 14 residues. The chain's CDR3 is CASRLGLAGETQYF. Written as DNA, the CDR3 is TGTGCCAGCAGACTGGGACTAGCTGGAGAGACCCAGTACTTC.

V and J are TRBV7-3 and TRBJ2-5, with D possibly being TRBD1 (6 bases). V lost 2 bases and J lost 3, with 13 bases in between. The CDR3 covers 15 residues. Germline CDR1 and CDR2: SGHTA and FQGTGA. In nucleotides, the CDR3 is TGTGCCAGCAGCTTATACGGGACAAGAGAAGAGACCCAGTACTTC. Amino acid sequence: CASSLYGTREETQYF.

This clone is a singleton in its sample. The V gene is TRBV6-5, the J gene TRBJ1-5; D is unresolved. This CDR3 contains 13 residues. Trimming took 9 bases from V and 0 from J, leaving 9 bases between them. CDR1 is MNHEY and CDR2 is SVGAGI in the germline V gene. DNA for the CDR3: TGTGCCAGTTCAGTTTATAGCAATCAGCCCCAGCATTTT. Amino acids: CASSVYSNQPQHF.

The CDR3: CASSPREPPSGRARNEQFF. The CDR3 DNA reads as TGTGCCAGCAGCCCCCGTGAACCCCCTAGCGGGAGGGCCAGAAATGAGCAGTTCTTC. The chain combines TRBV9 with TRBJ2-1; 12 nucleotides line up with TRBD2. This CDR3 has 19 residues. Germline CDR1 and CDR2: SGDLS and YYNGEE. V shed 4 bases and J 7 bases; nucleotides not matched to a gene: 18.

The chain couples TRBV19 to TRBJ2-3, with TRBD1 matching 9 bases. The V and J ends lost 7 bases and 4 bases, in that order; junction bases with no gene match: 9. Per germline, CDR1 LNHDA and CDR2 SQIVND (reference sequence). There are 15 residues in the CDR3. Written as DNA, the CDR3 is TGTGCCAGTACCCCTAGACAGGGGGGGGCAGATACGCAGTATTTT. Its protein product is CASTPRQGGADTQYF.

The CDR3 region has the DNA TGTGCCAGCAGCCCAGGGGGCAGCTACTACGAGCAGTACTTC. This gives the protein CASSPGGSYYEQYF. The chain is built from TRBV11-3 and TRBJ2-7; 8 nucleotides match TRBD1. The CDR3 totals 14 residues. From germline, CDR1 is SGHNT and CDR2 YENEEA. V lost 5 bases and J lost 3; bases outside the gene matches: 6.